A selection of T cell receptor beta chains follows, all from one sample in a study of cytomegalovirus exposure and HLA in healthy donors. TCRdb's copy holds only in-frame clones and misses some; the assay was immunoSEQ multiplex PCR. The repertoire holds roughly 160,000 clones, about two thirds seen once, with 2.8% in the top ten. Sample: PBMCs. All receptors derive from a woman aged 25-40 years in good health and CMV-seronegative. Both conserved end residues are part of each CDR3. A D gene is named only where the DNA matches it firmly. A clone size is listed for some rows: how often the clone was seen (once, few, many), or a class if it is expanded.

j_call d_call clone_size v_call cdr3_aa cdr3_nt
TRBJ2-2 TRBD2 NA TRBV9 CASSFRPGTSLAGELFF TGTGCCAGCAGCTTCCGTCCCGGGACTAGCTTGGCCGGGGAGCTGTTTTTT
TRBJ2-7 NA NA TRBV6-4 CASSDSSKYFADLLEQYF TGTGCCAGCAGTGACTCCAGCAAGTACTTCGCGGATCTTCTCGAGCAGTACTTC
TRBJ2-1 NA few TRBV19 CASRMVGGNNEQFF TGTGCCAGTAGGATGGTGGGGGGAAATAATGAGCAGTTCTTC
TRBJ2-1 TRBD1 NA TRBV5-1 CASTDRGSYNEQFF TGCGCCAGCACCGACAGGGGGTCCTACAATGAGCAGTTCTTC
TRBJ1-5 NA NA TRBV15 CATSRDRGHQPQHF TGTGCCACCAGCAGAGATAGGGGTCATCAGCCCCAGCATTTT
TRBJ1-5 NA NA TRBV2 CASSTGPNNQPQHF TGTGCCAGCAGTACTGGTCCCAACAATCAGCCCCAGCATTTT
TRBJ1-3 NA once TRBV28 CASSWGGGANGNTIYF TGTGCCAGCAGTTGGGGTGGAGGGGCTAATGGAAACACCATATATTTT
TRBJ2-3 NA few TRBV28 CASSPSGGGEDTQYF TGTGCCAGCAGTCCATCGGGGGGCGGGGAAGATACGCAGTATTTT
TRBJ1-5 TRBD1 NA TRBV7-2 CASSPTGGQPQHF TGTGCCAGCAGCCCTACAGGGGGCCAGCCCCAGCATTTT
TRBJ2-7 NA NA TRBV5-1 CASSLGRDNEQYF TGCGCCAGCAGCTTGGGTCGGGACAACGAGCAGTACTTC
TRBJ1-5 TRBD1 NA TRBV28 CASGQGIQPQHF TGTGCCAGCGGACAGGGAATTCAGCCCCAGCATTTT
TRBJ2-1 TRBD2 NA TRBV10-3 CAISESGLATYEQFF TGTGCCATCAGTGAGTCGGGACTAGCGACGTATGAGCAGTTCTTC
TRBJ2-7 TRBD1 NA TRBV28 CASSSGTGSSYEQYF TGTGCCAGCAGTTCAGGGACAGGATCCTCCTACGAGCAGTACTTC
TRBJ2-7 NA NA TRBV7-6 CASSLTGDYEQYF TGTGCCAGCAGCTTAACAGGAGACTACGAGCAGTACTTC
TRBJ1-1 NA NA TRBV28 CASMLGHTEAFF TGTGCCAGCATGCTCGGTCACACTGAAGCTTTCTTT
TRBJ2-1 NA few TRBV27 CASSPHRNEQFF TGTGCCAGCAGTCCACACAGGAATGAGCAGTTCTTC
TRBJ1-5 NA NA TRBV6-6 CASTGQGQPQHF TGTGCCAGCACCGGGCAGGGACAGCCCCAGCATTTT
TRBJ2-3 NA NA TRBV19 CASSFRDSSTDTQYF TGTGCCAGTAGTTTCCGGGACTCAAGCACAGATACGCAGTATTTT
TRBJ2-1 TRBD2 NA TRBV19 CASSTTAVAGVGEQFF TGTGCCAGTAGTACTACGGCCGTGGCGGGAGTTGGTGAGCAGTTCTTC
TRBJ1-1 NA few TRBV7-3 CASSSHMNTEAFF TGTGCCAGCAGCTCCCACATGAACACTGAAGCTTTCTTT
TRBJ2-7 NA NA TRBV1 CTSRIFPPRVGEQYF TGCACCAGCAGGATCTTCCCCCCGAGGGTTGGAGAGCAGTACTTC
TRBJ2-5 TRBD1 NA TRBV13 CASSGGTGGGETQYF TGTGCCAGCAGCGGCGGGACAGGGGGCGGGGAGACCCAGTACTTC
TRBJ1-4 NA NA TRBV5-1 CASSTDRTEKLFF TGCGCCAGCAGCACCGACAGGACGGAAAAACTGTTTTTT
TRBJ1-5 TRBD1 NA TRBV19 CASSIGQGFYQPQHF TGTGCCAGTAGTATTGGACAGGGATTTTATCAGCCCCAGCATTTT
TRBJ1-1 TRBD1 NA TRBV7-3 CASSYQGGTEAFF TGTGCCAGCAGCTATCAGGGGGGCACTGAAGCTTTCTTT
TRBJ2-5 TRBD1 NA TRBV7-9 CSSSSTGGQETQYF TGTTCCAGCAGCTCTACAGGGGGCCAAGAGACCCAGTACTTC
TRBJ2-1 NA NA TRBV14 CASSPNYLVPLVQFF TGTGCCAGCAGCCCAAACTACCTAGTCCCCCTGGTGCAGTTCTTC
TRBJ1-1 NA NA TRBV5-1 CASSLTGLGNTEAFF TGCGCCAGCAGCTTGACAGGGTTGGGGAACACTGAAGCTTTCTTT